One sample yielded the 8 T cell receptor beta chains listed below, sequenced in a study of shared clonotypes between healthy human individuals. Naive CD8 cells, CD45RO-negative and positively selected for CCR7, excluded terminally differentiated effector memory CD45RA+ cells. Method: immunoSEQ multiplex PCR; TCRdb's copy keeps in-frame clones and lacks some. The sample includes more than 2 million clones, 90% to 95% of them seen just once. The specimen was naive CD8+ T cells from PBMCs. The receptors here all came from a man aged 18 to 29 in good health. Some clones in this sample may be carry-over from other donors' samples.

The chain couples TRBV7-3 to TRBJ1-2, with D perhaps TRBD1 (5 bases). The CDR3 is made up of 13 amino acids. CDR1 is SGHTA and CDR2 is FQGTGA in the germline V gene. The V gene lost 4 bases and the J gene lost 5 bases, with 11 bases spanning the gap. CDR3 DNA sequence: TGTGCCAGCAGCTCCGTGGCAGGGTATGGCTACACCTTC. It is translated as CASSSVAGYGYTF.

The chain combines TRBV6-5 with TRBJ1-1; tentative D call: TRBD1 (5 bases). Per germline, CDR1 MNHEY and CDR2 SVGAGI. CDR3 length: 14 amino acids. Between the trimmed V and J ends, which lost 7 bases and 4 bases, there was a span of 16 bases. CDR3 amino acids: CASTLMRGSTEAFF. The CDR3 DNA follows: TGTGCCAGCACACTAATGCGGGGGAGCACTGAAGCTTTCTTT.

V is TRBV18 and J is TRBJ2-1; D possibly corresponds to TRBD1 (5 bases). The V end lost 8 bases, the J end lost 9 bases, and 11 bases lay between the germline ends. The CDR3 has 11 residues. Germline CDR1 reads KGHSH; CDR2 reads LQKENI. The CDR3 DNA sequence: TGTGCCAGCCAGGACACATTTGAGCAGTTCTTC. Protein product: CASQDTFEQFF.

About this clone: Other nucleotide sequences in the sample specify the same CDR3. V gene TRBV9 combines with J gene TRBJ2-3; 9 bases fit TRBD1. V was pared by 3 bases and J by 6 bases, with 11 bases of the junction left unmatched. CDR1 is SGDLS and CDR2 is YYNGEE in the germline V gene. The CDR3 sequence is 16 residues long. The chain's CDR3 is CASSGLDRGLGDTQYF. CDR3 coding DNA: TGTGCCAGCAGCGGACTGGACAGGGGTTTGGGGGATACGCAGTATTTT.

This chain connects TRBV29-1 to TRBJ2-3; D is uncertain. Looked up from germline, CDR1 is SQVTM and CDR2 is ANQGSEA. V was pared by 5 bases and J by 6 bases, with 6 bases between. The CDR3 is 10 residues long. CDR3 residues: CSVLRDTQYF. CDR3 DNA sequence: TGCAGCGTTCTACGGGATACGCAGTATTTT.

V and J are TRBV9 and TRBJ2-1; the match to TRBD2 covers 13 bases. Germline V gives CDR1 SGDLS, CDR2 YYNGEE. V shed 3 bases, J shed 9 bases, and the junction held 6 bases outside the gene matches. CDR3 length equals 15 residues. CDR3 sequence: CASSAGTSGIREQFF. The CDR3, as DNA: TGTGCCAGCAGCGCCGGGACTAGCGGGATTCGTGAGCAGTTCTTC.

CDR3 coding DNA: TGTGCCAGCAGTCCTTTCGCGGGGCCGAGGGGAAACACCATATATTTT. Amino acids: CASSPFAGPRGNTIYF. The rearrangement uses TRBV28 and TRBJ1-3; tentatively, D is TRBD1 (5 bases). V was clipped by 5 bases and J by 4 bases, with 18 bases between them. The CDR3 spans 16 residues. Germline lookup yields CDR1 MDHEN and CDR2 SYDVKM. Full variable domain (outside the CDR3, taken from reference TRBV28 and TRBJ1-3): DVKVTQSSRYLVKRTGEKVFLECVQDMDHENMFWYRQDPGLGLRLIYFSYDVKMKEKGDIPEGYSVSREKKERFSLILESASTNQTSMYLCASSPFAGPRGNTIYFGEGSWLTVV.

The chain recombines TRBV28 with TRBJ1-2; 10 nucleotides match TRBD1. Germline CDR1 and CDR2: MDHEN and SYDVKM. The junction had 4 bases not matched to a gene; V was cut back by 3 bases and J by 3 bases. The CDR3 is made up of 15 amino acids. The CDR3 DNA reads TGTGCCAGCAGTTTCGGGACAGGGGCCTACTATGGCTACACCTTC. Amino acids: CASSFGTGAYYGYTF.